The 5 T cell receptor beta chains given below trace back to one sample, sequenced in a study of CD8 T cells in ankylosing spondylitis. TCRdb passed the 5' RACE reads through MiXCR, listing each CDR3 protein once. Counted here are 700,000 to 850,000 distinct CDR3 sequences, approximately 10% occurring once; the ten biggest clones make up 0.51%. These receptors' antigens are unknown. General study results and limits: The study identified a TCR beta motif of about eight highly homologous variants that appeared characteristic of ankylosing spondylitis blood.

Material for sequencing was blood, either unsorted or a sorted T cell fraction (not recorded which). These receptors all stem from a male donor with ankylosing spondylitis.

This clonotype came up a few times. J is TRBJ1-1 and V is TRBV20-1; TRBD1 matches 7 bases. The CDR3 has 14 residues. With 6 bases clipped from V and 7 bases from J, the junction kept 14 bases outside the gene matches. Looked up from germline, CDR1 is DFQATT and CDR2 is SNEGSKA (reference sequence). CDR3 in amino acids: CSAGDSSPVGEAFF. The CDR3 coding sequence is TGCAGTGCCGGGGACAGTTCCCCAGTAGGTGAAGCTTTCTTT.

This clonotype was counted between two and nine times. The V and J genes are TRBV9 and TRBJ2-1, with 11 bases fitting TRBD2. The V segment lost 5 bases and the J segment 10 bases; nucleotides outside the gene matches: 11. The CDR3 length is 15 residues. Germline CDR1 SGDLS, CDR2 YYNGEE. CDR3 nucleotides: TGTGCCAGCAGTCCTGGACTAGCGGGTCTGGGGGAGCAGTTCTTC. It specifies CASSPGLAGLGEQFF.

This clonotype was recorded a few times. This chain connects TRBV2 to TRBJ2-7, with 11 bases fitting TRBD1. The germline gives CDR1 SNHLY, CDR2 FYNNEI. CDR3 length equals 13 residues. The J segment lost 6 bases and the V segment lost 7 bases, leaving 5 bases of the junction unmatched. The CDR3 is CASIPDRGREQYF. The CDR3 region has the DNA TGTGCCAGCATCCCGGACAGGGGGCGCGAGCAGTACTTC.

The table lists this clonotype with a few counts. The chain has TRBV20-1 and TRBJ1-3, with unresolved D. The CDR3 contains 13 residues. Germline lookup yields CDR1 DFQATT and CDR2 SNEGSKA (reference sequence). Trimming took off 6 bases at V and 0 bases at J, with 9 bases between the two ends. CDR3: CSASAVSGNTIYF. CDR3 sequence (DNA): TGCAGTGCGTCGGCGGTCTCTGGAAACACCATATATTTT.

The J gene is TRBJ2-7, the V gene TRBV3-1, with D possibly TRBD2 on 5 matching bases. V was shortened by 2 bases and J by 5 bases, with 19 bases between the two germline ends. CDR3 length equals 16 residues. Germline V lookup: CDR1 LGHDT, CDR2 YNNKEL (reference sequence). CDR3 sequence: CASSQYPRPGSHEQYF. CDR3 bases: TGTGCCAGCAGCCAATACCCTAGACCGGGAAGCCACGAGCAGTACTTC.